This TCR beta chain originates from a study of shared clonotypes between healthy human individuals. Germline-derived CDR1 and CDR2 are PRHDT and FYEKMQ (reference sequence). The germline V and J ends were trimmed by 1 base and 3 bases, with 10 bases remaining between them. This CDR3 has 14 amino acids. Some clones are missing from TCRdb's copy, which holds only in-frame ones; the method was immunoSEQ multiplex PCR. Here the sample spans around 2,000,000 clones, less than 95% being singletons. Study results and limitations: Richness estimates generally favored naive over memory subsets. About 4.5% of naive CD4 clonotypes were common to a handful of donors.

Only CD45RO-negative cells positively selected for CCR7 counted as naive CD8 cells, so terminally differentiated effector memory CD45RA+ cells were excluded. Of note for this clone: Its specificity is unknown.

This rearrangement joins TRBV13 to TRBJ2-7; tentatively, D is TRBD1 (5 bases). The receptor was derived from a man aged 18 to 30 in good health. Sequences were obtained from naive CD8+ T cells sorted from blood. CDR3 loop: CASSLEQDHYEQYF. CDR3 bases: TGTGCCAGCAGCTTAGAACAGGACCACTACGAGCAGTACTTC.